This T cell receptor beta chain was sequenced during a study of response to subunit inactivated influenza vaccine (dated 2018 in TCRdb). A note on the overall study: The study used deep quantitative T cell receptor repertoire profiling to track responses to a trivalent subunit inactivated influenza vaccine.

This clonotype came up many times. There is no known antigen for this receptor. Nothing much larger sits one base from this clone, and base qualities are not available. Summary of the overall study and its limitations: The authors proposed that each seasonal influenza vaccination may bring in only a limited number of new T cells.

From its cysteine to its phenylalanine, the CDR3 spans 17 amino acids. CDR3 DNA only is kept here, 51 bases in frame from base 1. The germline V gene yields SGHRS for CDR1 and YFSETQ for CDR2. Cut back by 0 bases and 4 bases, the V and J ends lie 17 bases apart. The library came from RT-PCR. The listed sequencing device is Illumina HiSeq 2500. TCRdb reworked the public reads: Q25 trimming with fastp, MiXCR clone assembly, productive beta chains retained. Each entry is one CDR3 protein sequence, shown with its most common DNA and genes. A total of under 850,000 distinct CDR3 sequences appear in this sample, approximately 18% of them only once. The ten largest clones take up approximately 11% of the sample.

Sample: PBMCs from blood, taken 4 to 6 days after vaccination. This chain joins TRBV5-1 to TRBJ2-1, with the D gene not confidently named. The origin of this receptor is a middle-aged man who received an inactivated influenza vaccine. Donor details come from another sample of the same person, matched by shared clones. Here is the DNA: TGCGCCAGCAGCTTGGCCTGGCACCAGAACCTATACAATGAGCAGTTCTTC. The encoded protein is CASSLAWHQNLYNEQFF.